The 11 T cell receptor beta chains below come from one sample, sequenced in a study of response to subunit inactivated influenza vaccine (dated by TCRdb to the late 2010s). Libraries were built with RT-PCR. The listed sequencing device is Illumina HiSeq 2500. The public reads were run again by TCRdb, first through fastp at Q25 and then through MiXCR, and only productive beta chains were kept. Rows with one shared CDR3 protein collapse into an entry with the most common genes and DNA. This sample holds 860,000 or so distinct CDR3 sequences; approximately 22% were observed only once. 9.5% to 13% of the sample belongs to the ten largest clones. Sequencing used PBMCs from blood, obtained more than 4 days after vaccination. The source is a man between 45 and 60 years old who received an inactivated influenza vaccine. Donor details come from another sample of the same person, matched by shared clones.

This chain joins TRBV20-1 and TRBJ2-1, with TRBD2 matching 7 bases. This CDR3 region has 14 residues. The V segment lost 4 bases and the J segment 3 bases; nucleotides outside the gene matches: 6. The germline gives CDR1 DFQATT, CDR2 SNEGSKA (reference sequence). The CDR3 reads CSATPAGFYNEQFF. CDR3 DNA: TGCAGTGCTACCCCAGCGGGATTCTACAATGAGCAGTTCTTC.

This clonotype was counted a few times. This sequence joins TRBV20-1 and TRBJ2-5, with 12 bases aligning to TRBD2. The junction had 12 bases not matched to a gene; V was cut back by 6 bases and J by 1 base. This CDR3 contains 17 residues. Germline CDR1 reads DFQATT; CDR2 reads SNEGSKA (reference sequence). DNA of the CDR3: TGCAGTGCACGACTAGCGGGAGTTATTGGGGTCCAAGAGACCCAGTACTTC. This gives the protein CSARLAGVIGVQETQYF.

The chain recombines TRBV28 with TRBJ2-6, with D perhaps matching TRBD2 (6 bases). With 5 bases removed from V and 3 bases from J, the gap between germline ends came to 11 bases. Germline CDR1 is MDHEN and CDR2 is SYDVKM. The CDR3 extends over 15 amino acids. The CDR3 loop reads CASSPAGSGANVLTF. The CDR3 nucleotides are TGTGCCAGCAGTCCCGCGGGGAGTGGGGCCAACGTCCTGACTTTC.

CDR3 in amino acids: CASTQTGRGETQYF. DNA for the CDR3: TGTGCCAGCACCCAGACAGGGAGGGGAGAGACCCAGTACTTC. The gene calls are TRBV28 and TRBJ2-5; TRBD1 or TRBD2 may be the D gene (7 bases each). Trimming shortened V by 7 bases and J by 4 bases, and 16 bases separated the two germline ends. CDR1 is MDHEN and CDR2 is SYDVKM in the germline V gene. The CDR3 sequence is 14 residues long. Drawing the rest from reference TRBV28 and TRBJ2-5, the complete variable domain is DVKVTQSSRYLVKRTGEKVFLECVQDMDHENMFWYRQDPGLGLRLIYFSYDVKMKEKGDIPEGYSVSREKKERFSLILESASTNQTSMYLCASTQTGRGETQYFGPGTRLLVL.

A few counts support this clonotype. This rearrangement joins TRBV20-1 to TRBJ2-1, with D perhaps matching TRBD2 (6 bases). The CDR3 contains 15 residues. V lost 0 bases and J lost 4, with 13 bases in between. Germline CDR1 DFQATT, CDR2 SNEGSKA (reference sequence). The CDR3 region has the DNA TGCAGTGCTAGAGATACACTAGCAGTTTACAATGAGCAGTTCTTC. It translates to CSARDTLAVYNEQFF.

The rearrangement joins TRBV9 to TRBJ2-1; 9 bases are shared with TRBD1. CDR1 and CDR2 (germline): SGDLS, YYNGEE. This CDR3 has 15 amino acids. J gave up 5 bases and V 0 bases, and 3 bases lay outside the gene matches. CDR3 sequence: CASSVGQGGDNEQFF. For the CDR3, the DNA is TGTGCCAGCAGCGTAGGACAGGGGGGGGACAATGAGCAGTTCTTC.

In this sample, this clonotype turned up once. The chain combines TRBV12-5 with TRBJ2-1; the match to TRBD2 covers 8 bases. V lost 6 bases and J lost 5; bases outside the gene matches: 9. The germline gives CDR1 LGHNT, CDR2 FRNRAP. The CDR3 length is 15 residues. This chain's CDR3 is CASGGTGTRHNEQFF. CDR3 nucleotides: TGTGCTAGTGGAGGTACCGGGACTAGGCACAATGAGCAGTTCTTC.

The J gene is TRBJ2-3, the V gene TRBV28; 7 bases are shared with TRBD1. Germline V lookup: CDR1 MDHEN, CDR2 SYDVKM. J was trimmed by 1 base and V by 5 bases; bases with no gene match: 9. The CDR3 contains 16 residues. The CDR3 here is CASSTAVTGGTDTQYF. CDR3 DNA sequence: TGTGCCAGCAGTACGGCTGTTACAGGGGGCACAGATACGCAGTATTTT. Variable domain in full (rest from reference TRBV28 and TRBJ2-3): DVKVTQSSRYLVKRTGEKVFLECVQDMDHENMFWYRQDPGLGLRLIYFSYDVKMKEKGDIPEGYSVSREKKERFSLILESASTNQTSMYLCASSTAVTGGTDTQYFGPGTRLTVL.

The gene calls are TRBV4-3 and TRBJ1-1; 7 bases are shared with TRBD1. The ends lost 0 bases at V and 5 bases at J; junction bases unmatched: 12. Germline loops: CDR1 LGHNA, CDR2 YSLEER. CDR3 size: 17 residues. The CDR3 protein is CASSQDTGVSYRTEAFF. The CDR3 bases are TGCGCCAGCAGCCAAGATACAGGGGTTTCTTACCGTACTGAAGCTTTCTTT.

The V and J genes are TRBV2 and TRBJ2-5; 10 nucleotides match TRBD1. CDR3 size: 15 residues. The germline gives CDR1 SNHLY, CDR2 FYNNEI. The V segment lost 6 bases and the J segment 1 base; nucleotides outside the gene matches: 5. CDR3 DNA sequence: TGTGCCAGCAGCCAGGACAGGGGGATCCAAGAGACCCAGTACTTC. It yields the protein CASSQDRGIQETQYF.

CDR3 sequence reads: CASSRSGQGVDQQYF. CDR3 DNA sequence: TGTGCCAGCAGTCGATCGGGACAGGGGGTTGATCAGCAGTACTTC. The genes are TRBV12-3 or TRBV12-4 and TRBJ2-7; the match to TRBD1 covers 11 bases. Unmatched junction bases numbered 11, after V lost 5 bases and J lost 8 bases. The CDR3 is 15 residues long.